This record covers a single T cell receptor (beta chain). This entry is derived from a study of blood T cell repertoires in COVID-19. Study as a whole: Sites in the United States, Italy and Spain provided acute and convalescent COVID-19 samples. T cells, B-cell-depleted T cells, or PBMCs provided the cDNA or gDNA that served as material.

Per the original data handling: Amplification with reference gene primers provided the estimates of nucleated cell counts. Produced via immunoSEQ multiplex PCR; TCRdb's table is partial and in-frame only. The V and J calls and clone size were taken over from that table, and D and trimming were inferred from the DNA. The data contain roughly 48,000 clones, approximately 80% of them seen just once; the ten biggest clones take up roughly 7%. V lost 7 bases, J lost 7 bases, and 13 bases lay in between. The germline V gene encodes CDR1 LNHDA and CDR2 SQIVND (reference sequence). This CDR3 comprises 13 residues.

Sequencing was carried out using peripheral blood. This receptor was obtained from a middle-aged man with acute or convalescent COVID-19. The chain has TRBV19 and TRBJ2-2; D call uncertain. CDR3 protein: CASTFLLGGELFF. CDR3 bases: TGTGCCAGTACCTTTTTGCTAGGCGGGGAGCTGTTTTTT.